This TCR beta chain comes out of a study of CD8 T cells in Susac syndrome (dated by TCRdb to between 2018 and 2021). Regarding the study in general: The study used repertoire sequencing to test whether antigen drove CD8+ T cell activation and differentiation in Susac syndrome. Findings and caveats that apply to the study as a whole: The number of individuals in the TCR sequencing and HLA analysis was acknowledged as relatively small.

RNA was extracted using the RNeasy kit, and roughly 0.45 to 1 ug of the RNA was reverse transcribed with random hexamers. The immunoSEQ multiplex PCR assay, covering 54 Vbeta and 13 Jbeta segments, was used to amplify TCR beta CDR3 regions. PCR amplification bias was corrected using a synthetic template baseline for primer optimization and computational correction. As for how the authors treated the data: Reads were assigned to V, D and J genes according to IMGT and analyzed in immunoSEQ Analyzer, with only productive sequences retained. Clonality was computed as one minus Shannon entropy normalized by log2 of the number of productive unique sequences. For each patient and control, public and private clones were evaluated among the 100 most prevalent clones. Clones were defined as Susac-specific if absent from the healthy and MS cohorts, from under 1,200 published viral clones and from other ImmuneACCESS disease sequences. TCRdb trimmed public reads at Q25 via fastp, called clones via MiXCR and kept in-frame beta chains. Under each unique CDR3 protein, matching rows form one entry showing the most common genes and DNA. The authors' filters were not applied to this entry. The sample records roughly 120,000 distinct CDR3 sequences, just under 95% of which are singletons. Under 0.095% of the sample lies in the top ten.

The CDR3, from cysteine to phenylalanine, totals 17 residues. Of the read, only the CDR3 DNA is kept; its 51 bases are in frame from base 1. The germline V gene encodes CDR1 LGHDT and CDR2 YNNKEL (reference sequence). Cut back by 2 bases and 8 bases, the V and J ends lie 19 bases apart. Remarks on this clonotype: This clone's antigen is unknown. No much larger clone is present one base from it, and per-base qualities are unavailable.

Peripheral blood CD8+ and CD4+ T cells from healthy donors, Susac syndrome patients and multiple sclerosis patients were profiled by high-throughput TCR beta sequencing. The multiple sclerosis controls were treatment-naive patients whose relapsing-remitting disease, either stable or active, fulfilled the revised McDonald criteria. Bulk CD8+ and CD4+ T cells were purified by magnetic negative isolation, whereas CD8+ TEMRA cells were enriched by FACS. Blood was drawn into EDTA tubes, processed within 24 hours, and PBMCs were isolated by density gradient centrifugation. PBMCs intended for TCR sequencing were frozen in liquid nitrogen and were later thawed in a 37 degrees C water bath. The sorted or isolated CD4+, CD8+ and CD8+ TEMRA cells had a purity of 90% or higher.

In this chain, TRBV3-1 is recombined with TRBJ1-6; the D gene identity is not certain. The sequenced material came from CD4+ T cells from PBMCs. The clonotype originates from a human donor with multiple sclerosis. The DNA sequence is given as TGTGCCAGCAGCCAACGTTTTCGTGGCAGGTTCGATTCACCCCTCCACTTT. Protein translation: CASSQRFRGRFDSPLHF.